Listed here are 24 T cell receptor beta chains from one sample, sequenced in a study of T cell responses to AZD1222 COVID-19 vaccine. Profiled with immunoSEQ multiplex PCR; TCRdb holds only in-frame clones, not every one. The profile shows roughly 95,000 clones, 70% to 90% of them singletons. This sample comprised peripheral blood, obtained on day 0 of AZD1222 vaccination. The source of these receptors is an adult in good health.

This clone was recorded a few times. The V gene is TRBV27, the J gene TRBJ1-2; 8 nucleotides align to TRBD1. The CDR3 is 14 amino acids. Germline V gives CDR1 MNHEY, CDR2 SMNVEV (reference sequence). Germline trimming cut 6 bases from V and 7 bases from J; bases unmatched to any gene: 10. This CDR3 reads CASSPIRTGPGYTF. The CDR3 nucleotides read TGTGCCAGCAGCCCCATCCGGACAGGGCCTGGCTACACCTTC.

V usage is TRBV10-3 and J usage is TRBJ2-7, with 10 nucleotides matching TRBD1. Germline lookup yields CDR1 ENHRY and CDR2 SYGVKD. This CDR3 has 14 amino acids. The trim removed 6 bases at V and 5 bases at J, leaving 7 bases unmatched. In DNA form, the CDR3 reads TGTGCCATCAGAACCGGGACAGGGGTCCACGAGCAGTACTTC. Protein sequence: CAIRTGTGVHEQYF.

The chain couples TRBV6-5 to TRBJ2-7, with D perhaps matching TRBD1 or TRBD2 (6 bases each). The CDR3 is 15 residues long. V was pared by 7 bases and J by 2 bases, with 18 bases between. From germline, CDR1 is MNHEY and CDR2 SVGAGI. The CDR3 reads CASMLSQGLTYEQYF. CDR3 in DNA: TGTGCCAGCATGCTCTCACAGGGACTTACCTACGAGCAGTACTTC.

The chain is built from TRBV5-4 and TRBJ1-2; D unresolved. Germline V gives CDR1 SGHNT, CDR2 YYREEE (reference sequence). The CDR3 loop spans 12 amino acids. V was pared by 1 base and J by 8 bases, with 9 bases between. Here the CDR3 reads CASSLLREGYTF. The CDR3 DNA follows: TGTGCCAGCAGCTTGTTACGGGAAGGCTACACCTTC.

This chain links TRBV3-1 (or the pseudogene TRBV3-2) with TRBJ1-1; D might be TRBD1 (5 bases). Germline CDR1 LGHDT, CDR2 YNNKEL (reference sequence). The V and J ends lost 4 bases and 4 bases respectively, with 19 bases between them. The CDR3 sequence is 16 residues long. This chain's CDR3 is CASSRSAGSSGTEAFF. DNA of the CDR3: TGTGCCAGCAGCCGGTCAGCAGGGTCATCGGGCACTGAAGCTTTCTTT.

The V gene is TRBV5-5, the J gene TRBJ2-2; D is unclear. Germline values: CDR1 SGHKS, CDR2 YYEKEE (reference sequence). The CDR3 spans 14 residues. V was trimmed by 0 bases and J by 3 bases, leaving 6 bases between them. The CDR3 sequence: CASSLAAYTGELFF. The CDR3 DNA reads as TGTGCCAGCAGCTTGGCCGCGTACACCGGGGAGCTGTTTTTT. Full variable domain (outside the CDR3, taken from reference TRBV5-5 and TRBJ2-2): DAGVTQSPTHLIKTRGQQVTLRCSPISGHKSVSWYQQVLGQGPQFIFQYYEKEERGRGNFPDRFSARQFPNYSSELNVNALLLGDSALYLCASSLAAYTGELFFGEGSRLTVL.

This rearrangement joins TRBV6-5 to TRBJ1-3, with 7 bases identical to TRBD1. The germline V gene encodes CDR1 MNHEY and CDR2 SVGAGI. The length of the CDR3 is 15 residues. With V trimmed by 6 bases and J by 4 bases, 9 bases remained unmatched. The CDR3 DNA sequence: TGTGCCAGCAGGTCGACAGGGCGTCGAGGAAACACCATATATTTT. Translated, it gives CASRSTGRRGNTIYF.

The genes are TRBV6-6 and TRBJ1-6; 8 bases align to TRBD1. The V gene end was trimmed by 7 bases and the J gene end by 0 bases; junction bases not matched to a gene: 8. Looked up from germline, CDR1 is MNHNY and CDR2 is SVGAGI (reference sequence). The CDR3 is 17 amino acids. CDR3 loop: CASTRPGTGSYNSPLHF. The CDR3 region has the DNA TGTGCCAGCACTCGCCCCGGGACAGGCTCCTATAATTCACCCCTCCACTTT.

J is TRBJ2-3 and V is TRBV7-8; 7 positions agree with TRBD2. Germline CDR1 and CDR2: SGHVS and FQNEAQ. Trimming cost V 0 bases and J 2 bases; bases outside gene matches: 8. The CDR3 has 17 residues. The CDR3 protein is CASSLAPTSALTDTQYF. For the CDR3, the DNA is TGTGCCAGCAGCTTAGCGCCTACTAGCGCCCTCACAGATACGCAGTATTTT.

The chain recombines TRBV18 with TRBJ2-5, with D perhaps matching TRBD2 (6 bases). The CDR3 contains 15 residues. The V end was cut by 6 bases, the J end by 1 base, with 15 bases between. CDR1 and CDR2 from the germline V gene are KGHSH and LQKENI. CDR3 coding DNA: TGTGCCAGCTCCCAGTTTTTCGGGGGCCAAGAGACCCAGTACTTC. Amino acid sequence: CASSQFFGGQETQYF.

This clone has a single count. The chain uses TRBV5-1 and TRBJ1-1; no clear D gene. V was trimmed by 0 bases and J by 1 base, leaving 7 bases between them. The length of the CDR3 is 14 residues. The V gene's germline CDR1 is SGHRS and CDR2 YFSETQ. The CDR3 region has the DNA TGCGCCAGCAGCTTGGACAGCCCGAACACTGAAGCTTTCTTT. This sequence encodes CASSLDSPNTEAFF.

This chain joins TRBV6-5 and TRBJ2-5, with D possibly being TRBD2 (5 bases). Germline CDR1 and CDR2: MNHEY and SVGAGI. V lost 4 bases and J 5 bases, leaving 14 bases between the germline ends. The CDR3 totals 14 residues. DNA of the CDR3: TGTGCCAGCAGTTCGGGATGGGTGAAGGAGACCCAGTACTTC. This codes for CASSSGWVKETQYF.

J is TRBJ2-3 and V is TRBV7-9; D ambiguous. The germline CDR1 and CDR2 sequences are SEHNR and FQNEAQ (reference sequence). The germline V and J ends were trimmed by 5 bases and 0 bases, with 15 bases remaining between them. CDR3 length: 16 amino acids. The CDR3 sequence is CASSLSKGFSTDTQYF. The CDR3 bases are TGTGCCAGCAGCCTGAGCAAGGGATTCAGCACAGATACGCAGTATTTT.

This rearrangement joins TRBV5-1 to TRBJ2-1; perhaps TRBD1 as D (7 bases). CDR3 length equals 16 residues. V was shortened by 4 bases and J by 5 bases, with 19 bases between the two germline ends. Germline V gene sequence: CDR1 SGHRS, CDR2 YFSETQ. Here the CDR3 reads CASSKRQGLRNNEQFF. The CDR3 coding sequence is TGCGCCAGCAGCAAGCGACAGGGACTGAGGAACAATGAGCAGTTCTTC.

CDR3 bases: TGTGCCAGCAGTTTATCGGCCAGCCGAAATGAAAAACTGTTTTTT. Translating gives CASSLSASRNEKLFF. V is TRBV27 and J is TRBJ1-4; unclear D gene. V lost 0 bases and J 5 bases, leaving 10 bases between the germline ends. This CDR3 spans 15 amino acids. Germline V CDR1 and CDR2: MNHEY, SMNVEV (reference sequence).

This chain links TRBV7-9 with TRBJ1-4, with D unclear. V lost 0 bases and J lost 7, with 15 bases in between. This CDR3 region has 16 residues. Germline V gene data show CDR1 as SEHNR and CDR2 as FQNEAQ (reference sequence). CDR3 amino acids: CASSLAYPKETEKLFF. The CDR3 DNA sequence: TGTGCCAGCAGCTTAGCCTACCCCAAGGAGACTGAAAAACTGTTTTTT. The variable domain in full, with the rest retrieved from reference TRBV7-9 and TRBJ1-4, is DTGVSQNPRHKITKRGQNVTFRCDPISEHNRLYWYRQTLGQGPEFLTYFQNEAQLEKSRLLSDRFSAERPKGSFSTLEIQRTEQGDSAMYLCASSLAYPKETEKLFFGSGTQLSVL.

This clone was seen a single time. This chain uses TRBV3-1 (or the pseudogene TRBV3-2) with TRBJ1-2, with 8 bases lining up with TRBD1. The germline CDR1 and CDR2 sequences are LGHDT and YNNKEL (reference sequence). The V and J ends lost 4 bases and 7 bases, in that order; junction bases with no gene match: 8. The CDR3 sequence is 14 residues long. CDR3 sequence: CASSLSDREGGYTF. CDR3 bases: TGTGCCAGCAGCCTGTCGGACAGGGAGGGTGGCTACACCTTC.

The chain employs TRBV9 and TRBJ2-5; D gene uncertain. The germline V and J ends were trimmed by 2 bases and 5 bases, with 7 bases remaining between them. The CDR3 totals 12 residues. The germline V gene encodes CDR1 SGDLS and CDR2 YYNGEE. The CDR3 region is CASSVSSETQYF. CDR3 nucleotides: TGTGCCAGCAGCGTGAGTAGTGAGACCCAGTACTTC.

V and J are TRBV7-8 and TRBJ1-6; TRBD1 is a possible D gene (5 bases). Trimming took 5 bases from V and 4 from J, leaving 18 bases between them. Per germline, CDR1 SGHVS and CDR2 FQNEAQ. The length of the CDR3 is 17 residues. The CDR3 region has the DNA TGTGCCAGCAGCCGCTTAAAGGGGTCAACTTATAATTCACCCCTCCACTTT. Protein product: CASSRLKGSTYNSPLHF.

There are a few counts of this clone. V and J are TRBV29-1 and TRBJ1-2; 8 bases map to TRBD1. The CDR3 covers 11 residues. CDR1 SQVTM and CDR2 ANQGSEA come from the germline V gene. The V segment lost 7 bases and the J segment 6 bases; nucleotides outside the gene matches: 4. This CDR3 reads CSAGQGDGYTF. The CDR3 DNA is TGCAGCGCCGGACAGGGAGATGGCTACACCTTC. Full variable domain (rest looked up from reference TRBV29-1 and TRBJ1-2): SAVISQKPSRDICQRGTSLTIQCQVDSQVTMMFWYRQQPGQSLTLIATANQGSEATYESGFVIDKFPISRPNLTFSTLTVSNMSPEDSSIYLCSAGQGDGYTFGSGTRLTVV.

The V and J genes are TRBV24-1 and TRBJ2-7, with D possibly matching TRBD1 (6 bases). In germline, CDR1 is KGHDR, CDR2 SFDVKD. The CDR3 has 14 residues. V was pared by 5 bases and J by 1 base, with 11 bases between. The CDR3 nucleotides are TGTGCCACCAGTGCCGGGACACCATCCTACGAGCAGTACTTC. Translation: CATSAGTPSYEQYF.

CDR3 coding DNA: TGTGCCAGCAGTTCGATGGGGCAGGAAACCGGGGAGCTGTTTTTT. Its translation: CASSSMGQETGELFF. The chain joins TRBV5-6 to TRBJ2-2, with D possibly matching TRBD1 (5 bases). Trimming took off 5 bases at V and 5 bases at J, with 16 bases between the two ends. The CDR3 runs to 15 residues. Germline CDR1 and CDR2: SGHDT and YYEEEE.

The CDR3 loop reads CASSEGAGTSGNSQFF. Here the CDR3 DNA reads TGTGCCAGCAGTGAAGGCGCCGGGACTAGCGGGAACTCGCAGTTCTTC. J is TRBJ2-1 and V is TRBV6-4; TRBD2 matches at 13 bases. Looked up from germline, CDR1 is MRHNA and CDR2 is SNTAGT. V lost 3 bases, J lost 12 bases, and 11 bases stayed unmatched. CDR3 length: 16 residues.

The chain combines TRBV30 with TRBJ1-2; 7 nucleotides agree with TRBD1. This CDR3 has 13 residues. V shed 1 base, J shed 2 bases, and the junction held 1 base outside the gene matches. Germline lookup yields CDR1 GTSNPN and CDR2 SVGIG (reference sequence). CDR3 sequence (DNA): TGTGCCTGGAGTGAGACAGGGAACTATGGCTACACCTTC. This encodes CAWSETGNYGYTF.